One and the same sample provided the 30 T cell receptor beta chains below, sequenced in a study of T-cell memory formation after mild COVID-19. TCRdb called the 5' RACE reads again in MiXCR, with one record for every CDR3 protein. The data show roughly 400,000 distinct CDR3 sequences, about 16% seen once. Sequences were obtained from PBMCs or a T cell subset sorted from them (not recorded which). The receptors shown here come from a man between 18 and 35 years old who had mild COVID-19 (a few samples of this study predate the infection). Cell type and time point are not known.

The J gene is TRBJ1-5, the V gene TRBV7-9; D not certain. Between the trimmed V and J ends, which lost 1 base and 1 base, there was a span of 14 bases. Germline values: CDR1 SEHNR, CDR2 FQNEAQ (reference sequence). The length of the CDR3 is 17 residues. CDR3 protein: CASSLGSGIPSNQPQHF. CDR3 coding DNA: TGTGCCAGCAGCTTAGGGTCCGGGATCCCGAGCAATCAGCCCCAGCATTTT.

The J gene is TRBJ2-5, the V gene TRBV29-1, with a possible D match to TRBD2 (6 bases). The V and J ends lost 6 bases and 3 bases respectively, with 11 bases between them. In germline, CDR1 is SQVTM, CDR2 ANQGSEA. The CDR3 contains 12 residues. The chain's CDR3 is CSVEGMEETQYF. The CDR3 DNA reads as TGCAGCGTGGAGGGGATGGAAGAGACCCAGTACTTC.

This clonotype occurred many times. V usage is TRBV7-3 and J usage is TRBJ2-1; a possible D gene is TRBD2 (5 bases). Germline V gene data show CDR1 as SGHTA and CDR2 as FQGTGA. V lost 5 bases and J lost 0, with 23 bases in between. The CDR3 extends over 19 amino acids. The DNA for the CDR3 is TGTGCCAGCAGCCCATATGCCCCCAGGACTTTATACTCCTACAATGAGCAGTTCTTC. Protein: CASSPYAPRTLYSYNEQFF.

A few counts support this clonotype. This chain connects TRBV7-2 to TRBJ2-5; 12 nucleotides match TRBD2. Germline V gives CDR1 SGHTA, CDR2 FQGNSA. The junction had 9 bases not matched to a gene; V was cut back by 5 bases and J by 11 bases. This CDR3 region has 14 residues. In DNA form, the CDR3 reads TGTGCCAGCAGCCCCCCGGCTAGCGGGGGGGCGCAGTACTTC. Translated, it gives CASSPPASGGAQYF.

In this sample, this clonotype turned up a few times. The chain uses TRBV4-3 and TRBJ2-3; TRBD2 might be the D (6 bases). With 1 base removed from V and 2 bases from J, the gap between germline ends came to 13 bases. Germline CDR1 reads LGHNA; CDR2 reads YSLEER. There are 16 residues in the CDR3. CDR3 loop: CASSQVISGFTDTQYF. The CDR3 DNA sequence: TGCGCCAGCAGCCAAGTGATTAGCGGATTCACAGATACGCAGTATTTT.

This chain connects TRBV18 to TRBJ2-5; D not certain. Germline CDR1 KGHSH, CDR2 LQKENI. This CDR3 has 14 residues. Trimming left V 5 bases short and J 1 base short, with 11 bases between. In DNA form, the CDR3 reads TGTGCCAGCTCAAGTCCGACACTCCAAGAGACCCAGTACTTC. Protein sequence: CASSSPTLQETQYF. Together with reference TRBV18 and TRBJ2-5, the CDR3 gives the full variable domain: NAGVMQNPRHLVRRRGQEARLRCSPMKGHSHVYWYRQLPEEGLKFMVYLQKENIIDESGMPKERFSAEFPKEGPSILRIQQVVRGDSAAYFCASSSPTLQETQYFGPGTRLLVL.

This clonotype was observed once. This rearrangement joins TRBV5-5 to TRBJ2-7; the D gene is possibly TRBD1 (5 bases). Germline V lookup: CDR1 SGHKS, CDR2 YYEKEE (reference sequence). The V end lost 0 bases, the J end lost 4 bases, and 11 bases lay between the germline ends. The CDR3 extends over 14 amino acids. CDR3 residues: CASSLAQGVYEQYV. CDR3 DNA: TGTGCCAGCAGCTTGGCCCAGGGCGTTTACGAGCAGTACGTC.

For the CDR3, the DNA is TGTGCCAGCAGCTCGGGTCAAGGACAGGGGGAGACCCAGTACTTC. Translating gives CASSSGQGQGETQYF. This chain joins TRBV5-5 and TRBJ2-5; 9 bases align to TRBD1. This CDR3 region has 15 residues. The V gene end was trimmed by 3 bases and the J gene end by 5 bases; junction bases not matched to a gene: 8. Germline V lookup: CDR1 SGHKS, CDR2 YYEKEE (reference sequence).

This clonotype was seen a handful of times. The V and J genes are TRBV6-2 or TRBV6-3 and TRBJ2-4, with TRBD1 matching 8 bases. The CDR3 runs to 14 residues. V gave up 7 bases and J gave up 5 bases; unmatched junction bases: 7. CDR1 MNHEY and CDR2 SVGEGT come from the germline V gene. The CDR3 DNA reads TGTGCCAGCACCCCACGGGACAGGCAAAACATTCAGTACTTC. Protein product: CASTPRDRQNIQYF.

This clonotype was recorded at least ten times. The V and J genes are TRBV7-9 and TRBJ2-5; D remains ambiguous. Germline-derived CDR1 and CDR2 are SEHNR and FQNEAQ (reference sequence). The CDR3 is 11 amino acids. V was trimmed by 5 bases and J by 0 bases, leaving 1 base between them. For the CDR3, the DNA is TGTGCCAGCAGCCACCAAGAGACCCAGTACTTC. Translating it yields CASSHQETQYF.

There are a few counts of this clonotype. This chain uses TRBV6-5 with TRBJ1-1; D unresolved. The CDR3 is 13 amino acids. CDR1 and CDR2 (germline): MNHEY, SVGAGI. V was clipped by 8 bases and J by 1 base, with 11 bases between them. The chain's CDR3 is CASHKARNTEAFF. The CDR3 DNA is TGTGCCAGCCACAAAGCCCGGAACACTGAAGCTTTCTTT.

The J gene is TRBJ1-3, the V gene TRBV5-1, with D unresolved. V was shortened by 2 bases and J by 0 bases, with 12 bases between the two germline ends. Germline CDR1 reads SGHRS; CDR2 reads YFSETQ. The CDR3 is made up of 16 amino acids. Written as DNA, the CDR3 is TGCGCCAGCAGCTTAGAGCCAGCCGCCTCTGGAAACACCATATATTTT. As protein: CASSLEPAASGNTIYF.

With regard to this clonotype: This may be a read error, as it is one base from a much larger clone. This chain connects TRBV20-1 to TRBJ1-3; 8 nucleotides line up with TRBD1. The CDR3 is 14 amino acids. The germline V gene encodes CDR1 DFQATT and CDR2 SNEGSKA (reference sequence). The CDR3: CRARVAGGRDTIYF. The CDR3 DNA is TGCAGAGCTAGAGTGGCAGGGGGCAGGGACACCATATATTTT.

This clonotype has ten or more counts. This chain joins TRBV5-1 and TRBJ2-2, with no clear D. The CDR3 runs 16 residues. The V gene lost 1 base and the J gene lost 3 bases, with 13 bases spanning the gap. From germline, CDR1 is SGHRS and CDR2 YFSETQ. CDR3 sequence reads: CASSLRFPGDTGELFF. The CDR3 region has the DNA TGCGCCAGCAGCTTGCGATTTCCGGGCGACACCGGGGAGCTGTTTTTT.

This clonotype was seen more than once but under ten times. CDR3 sequence reads: CASSLGTGGGGSEAFF. The CDR3 DNA reads as TGCGCCAGCAGCCTCGGGACAGGGGGCGGAGGGTCTGAAGCTTTCTTT. The genes are TRBV5-1 and TRBJ1-1; 12 bases agree with TRBD1. The CDR3 totals 16 residues. With V trimmed by 4 bases and J by 6 bases, 10 bases remained unmatched. Germline CDR1 and CDR2: SGHRS and YFSETQ.

The gene calls are TRBV12-3 or TRBV12-4 and TRBJ1-2; a weak D match, TRBD1 (5 bases). This CDR3 comprises 15 residues. Trimming removed 5 bases from V and 3 bases from J, with 16 bases in between. CDR3 sequence: CASSPSGGSDYGYTF. CDR3 in DNA: TGTGCCAGCAGTCCCTCTGGGGGGTCGGACTATGGCTACACCTTC.

This rearrangement joins TRBV4-1 to TRBJ2-7, with D tentatively TRBD2 (5 bases). CDR1 and CDR2 (germline): MGHRA, YSYEKL. This CDR3 spans 16 amino acids. Trimming removed 2 bases from V and 6 bases from J, with 20 bases in between. CDR3 region: CASSQLGRGTAGEQYF. CDR3 nucleotide sequence: TGCGCCAGCAGCCAATTGGGCAGAGGCACCGCGGGCGAGCAGTACTTC.

The chain recombines TRBV18 with TRBJ2-1, with TRBD2 matching over 11 bases. The CDR3 runs to 16 residues. Unmatched junction bases numbered 4, after V lost 3 bases and J lost 3 bases. CDR1 and CDR2 (germline): KGHSH, LQKENI. For the CDR3, the DNA is TGTGCCAGCTCACCGTACCTAGCGGGGGGCTACAATGAGCAGTTCTTC. It is translated as CASSPYLAGGYNEQFF.

This clonotype was seen only a few times. The rearrangement links TRBV7-9 to TRBJ1-1; D not resolved. V was pared by 8 bases and J by 3 bases, with 4 bases between. The CDR3 is 10 residues long. Germline V gives CDR1 SEHNR, CDR2 FQNEAQ (reference sequence). The CDR3 loop reads CASHDTEAFF. In nucleotides, the CDR3 is TGTGCCAGCCACGACACTGAAGCTTTCTTT.

The chain links TRBV6-1 to TRBJ2-4; no firm D call. CDR3 size: 17 residues. Germline values: CDR1 MNHNS, CDR2 SASEGT. Trimming took 6 bases from V and 2 from J, leaving 20 bases between them. This chain's CDR3 is CASRVSPEIGTKNIQYF. CDR3 nucleotide sequence: TGTGCCAGCAGGGTGAGCCCGGAGATCGGAACCAAAAACATTCAGTACTTC.

This clonotype was counted ten times or more. This chain uses TRBV15 with TRBJ2-7, with 9 bases that match TRBD1. This CDR3 is built from 13 residues. Germline CDR1 and CDR2: LNHNV and YYDKDF (reference sequence). Trimming cost V 6 bases and J 6 bases; bases outside gene matches: 6. This CDR3 reads CATSSGTGPEQYF. DNA of the CDR3: TGTGCCACCAGTTCCGGGACAGGGCCCGAGCAGTACTTC.

The J gene is TRBJ1-4, the V gene TRBV7-2; no definite D call. This CDR3 has 16 residues. The V and J ends lost 5 bases and 10 bases respectively, with 23 bases between them. The germline V gene has CDR1 SGHTA and CDR2 FQGNSA. The DNA of the CDR3 is TGTGCCAGCAGCCGACCCCGTGGGCAGGCCCATGGAAAACTGTTTTTT. Residues: CASSRPRGQAHGKLFF. Full variable domain (missing parts from reference TRBV7-2 and TRBJ1-4): GAGVSQSPSNKVTEKGKDVELRCDPISGHTALYWYRQSLGQGLEFLIYFQGNSAPDKSGLPSDRFSAERTGGSVSTLTIQRTQQEDSAVYLCASSRPRGQAHGKLFFGSGTQLSVL.

The chain employs TRBV20-1 and TRBJ1-5; D perhaps matches TRBD1 (6 bases). This CDR3 spans 12 amino acids. Trimming removed 7 bases at V and 7 bases at J, with 14 bases between. Germline loops: CDR1 DFQATT, CDR2 SNEGSKA (reference sequence). The CDR3 protein is CSENRVGQPQHF. In DNA form, the CDR3 reads TGCAGTGAAAACAGGGTCGGACAGCCCCAGCATTTT.

The chain is built from TRBV29-1 and TRBJ1-1; TRBD1 matches 9 bases. J lost 4 bases, V lost 6 bases, and 6 bases had no gene match. This CDR3 has 13 residues. Per the germline V gene, CDR1 is SQVTM and CDR2 is ANQGSEA. CDR3 coding DNA: TGCAGCGTCGGGACAGGGTCGGGCACTGAAGCTTTCTTT. Protein: CSVGTGSGTEAFF. Combining the CDR3 with reference TRBV29-1 and TRBJ1-1 gives the whole variable domain SAVISQKPSRDICQRGTSLTIQCQVDSQVTMMFWYRQQPGQSLTLIATANQGSEATYESGFVIDKFPISRPNLTFSTLTVSNMSPEDSSIYLCSVGTGSGTEAFFGQGTRLTVV.

This clonotype was seen many times. This chain joins TRBV20-1 and TRBJ2-3, with D tentatively TRBD2 (6 bases). The germline V gene has CDR1 DFQATT and CDR2 SNEGSKA (reference sequence). This CDR3 is built from 15 residues. The germline V and J ends were trimmed by 3 bases and 4 bases, with 17 bases remaining between them. The CDR3 sequence: CSARADYSFADTQYF. CDR3 nucleotide sequence: TGCAGTGCTAGGGCGGACTATAGTTTTGCAGATACGCAGTATTTT.

This clonotype occurred many times. The chain couples TRBV7-9 to TRBJ2-1; a possible D gene is TRBD2 (7 bases). CDR1 SEHNR and CDR2 FQNEAQ come from the germline V gene (reference sequence). Trimming removed 6 bases at V and 5 bases at J, with 17 bases between. This CDR3 is built from 15 residues. CDR3 amino acids: CASRQTGGHNNEQFF. For the CDR3, the DNA is TGTGCCAGCAGGCAAACGGGGGGCCATAACAATGAGCAGTTCTTC.

The V and J genes are TRBV7-2 and TRBJ2-2; unclear D gene. This CDR3 is 14 amino acids long. Trimming left V 3 bases short and J 3 bases short, with 8 bases between. CDR1 is SGHTA and CDR2 is FQGNSA in the germline V gene. The CDR3 loop is CASSLAVDTGELFF. CDR3 nucleotide sequence: TGTGCCAGCAGCTTGGCAGTCGACACCGGGGAGCTGTTTTTT.

CDR3: CASSSGGQGGTQYF. CDR3 nucleotide sequence: TGCGCCAGCAGCTCGGGGGGCCAGGGCGGTACGCAGTATTTT. V usage is TRBV5-1 and J usage is TRBJ2-3, with D possibly matching TRBD2 (7 bases). V was shortened by 3 bases and J by 8 bases, with 16 bases between the two germline ends. CDR1 is SGHRS, CDR2 YFSETQ, per germline. The CDR3 is made up of 14 amino acids.

The chain employs TRBV4-3 and TRBJ2-1, with 10 bases fitting TRBD1. This CDR3 comprises 15 residues. From germline, CDR1 is LGHNA and CDR2 YSLEER. Unmatched junction bases numbered 3, after V lost 1 base and J lost 6 bases. The CDR3: CASSQARTGGNEQFF. The CDR3 DNA reads TGCGCCAGCAGCCAAGCCCGGACAGGGGGCAATGAGCAGTTCTTC.

The chain carries TRBV27 and TRBJ2-1; weak D call: TRBD2 (5 bases). The CDR3 runs 13 residues. Germline V gene sequence: CDR1 MNHEY, CDR2 SMNVEV (reference sequence). The V end lost 7 bases, the J end lost 6 bases, and 13 bases lay between the germline ends. In nucleotides, the CDR3 is TGTGCCAGCACCCTACTAGGAACCAATGAGCAGTTCTTC. As protein: CASTLLGTNEQFF.